These 21 T cell receptor beta chains were all obtained from the same sample, sequenced in a study of CD8 T cells in Susac syndrome. With random hexamers, roughly 0.45 to 1 ug RNA was reverse transcribed. MiXCR, run by TCRdb on the immunoSEQ multiplex PCR reads, gives a single entry per CDR3 protein. Of fewer than 200,000 distinct CDR3 sequences listed, around 94% are singletons. The sequenced sample consisted of CD4+ T cells from PBMCs. The receptors were sampled from a human donor with Susac syndrome.

The J gene is TRBJ1-4, the V gene TRBV2, with 8 nucleotides matching TRBD1. The junction had 8 bases not matched to a gene; V was cut back by 1 base and J by 10 bases. This CDR3 spans 15 amino acids. Looked up from germline, CDR1 is SNHLY and CDR2 is FYNNEI. CDR3 residues: CASSEERVRGRKLFF. As DNA, the CDR3 is TGTGCCAGCAGTGAAGAAAGGGTCAGGGGGCGAAAACTGTTTTTT. Supplemented by reference TRBV2 and TRBJ1-4, the full variable domain reads EPEVTQTPSHQVTQMGQEVILRCVPISNHLYFYWYRQILGQKVEFLVSFYNNEISEKSEIFDDQFSVERPDGSNFTLKIRSTKLEDSAMYFCASSEERVRGRKLFFGSGTQLSVL.

The J gene is TRBJ1-1, the V gene TRBV5-4; maybe TRBD1 (6 bases). The CDR3 has 15 residues. CDR1 is SGHNT and CDR2 is YYREEE in the germline V gene (reference sequence). V was cut by 4 bases and J by 4 bases, with 17 bases left in between. CDR3 sequence (DNA): TGTGCCAGCAGCAGAAAACAGGGCGTTTTCACTGAAGCTTTCTTT. This codes for CASSRKQGVFTEAFF. The full variable domain, completed using reference TRBV5-4 and TRBJ1-1, is ETGVTQSPTHLIKTRGQQVTLRCSSQSGHNTVSWYQQALGQGPQFIFQYYREEENGRGNFPPRFSGLQFPNYSSELNVNALELDDSALYLCASSRKQGVFTEAFFGQGTRLTVV.

This sequence joins TRBV5-1 and TRBJ2-7; TRBD2 agrees at 8 bases. CDR3 size: 15 residues. From germline, CDR1 is SGHRS and CDR2 YFSETQ. J lost 0 bases, V lost 4 bases, and 6 bases had no gene match. Here the CDR3 reads CASSITSGDSYEQYF. In DNA, the CDR3 is TGCGCCAGCAGCATTACTAGCGGAGACTCCTACGAGCAGTACTTC.

The gene calls are TRBV18 and TRBJ1-1; TRBD1 matches at 7 bases. This CDR3 region has 14 residues. Germline V CDR1 and CDR2: KGHSH, LQKENI. Trimming at V came to 3 bases and at J to 8 bases, leaving 9 bases not matched to a gene. The CDR3 region has the DNA TGTGCCAGCTCACCGGTCGGACAGGAGCACGAAGCTTTCTTT. Amino acid sequence: CASSPVGQEHEAFF.

V is TRBV5-1 and J is TRBJ2-1, with a weak D call TRBD2 (7 bases). CDR1 SGHRS and CDR2 YFSETQ come from the germline V gene. V lost 4 bases, J lost 9 bases, and 20 bases lay in between. This CDR3 has 15 amino acids. DNA for the CDR3: TGCGCCAGCAGCCCAGAATTTTCGGGGGGCCTTGAGCAGTTCTTC. As protein: CASSPEFSGGLEQFF.

V usage is TRBV6-6 and J usage is TRBJ2-2; D is perhaps TRBD1 (5 bases). The CDR3 sequence is 15 residues long. CDR1 and CDR2 (germline): MNHNY, SVGAGI (reference sequence). Trimming shortened V by 3 bases and J by 2 bases, and 10 bases separated the two germline ends. This chain's CDR3 is CASSYRQGNTGELFF. Here the CDR3 DNA reads TGTGCCAGCAGTTATCGGCAGGGCAACACCGGGGAGCTGTTTTTT.

This chain uses TRBV5-1 with TRBJ2-5, with D perhaps matching TRBD1 (5 bases). V was clipped by 0 bases and J by 0 bases, with 9 bases between them. Per germline, CDR1 SGHRS and CDR2 YFSETQ. This CDR3 region has 15 residues. The CDR3 sequence is CASSLGPGYQETQYF. The CDR3 bases are TGCGCCAGCAGCTTGGGGCCAGGGTACCAAGAGACCCAGTACTTC.

The chain uses TRBV29-1 and TRBJ2-7; TRBD1 agrees at 12 bases. The CDR3 extends over 13 amino acids. Germline CDR1 and CDR2: SQVTM and ANQGSEA. The trim removed 4 bases at V and 6 bases at J, leaving 4 bases unmatched. The CDR3 nucleotides are TGCAGCGTTGGGGGACAGGGGGCCCTCGAGCAGTACTTC. Translation gives CSVGGQGALEQYF.

CDR3 in amino acids: CASTLGPYEQYF. CDR3 bases: TGTGCCAGCACACTAGGTCCCTACGAGCAGTACTTC. The chain is built from TRBV7-9 and TRBJ2-7; the D gene is possibly TRBD2 (5 bases). V lost 7 bases and J 2 bases, leaving 9 bases between the germline ends. This CDR3 has 12 residues. Germline V gene lookup returns CDR1 SEHNR and CDR2 FQNEAQ (reference sequence).

J is TRBJ2-5 and V is TRBV5-4; 15 nucleotides agree with TRBD2. The CDR3 has 16 amino acids. Trimming at V came to 4 bases and at J to 3 bases, leaving 4 bases not matched to a gene. Germline V lookup: CDR1 SGHNT, CDR2 YYREEE (reference sequence). CDR3: CASSGGTSGGKETQYF. The CDR3 DNA reads as TGTGCCAGCAGCGGGGGGACTAGCGGGGGGAAAGAGACCCAGTACTTC.

This chain joins TRBV6-2 or TRBV6-3 and TRBJ2-7; no clear D. Trimming took 0 bases from V and 3 from J, leaving 6 bases between them. The CDR3 runs 13 residues. The germline CDR1 and CDR2 sequences are MNHEY and SVGEGT. The CDR3 sequence: CASSYSTLYEQYF. The CDR3 DNA sequence: TGTGCCAGCAGTTACTCGACACTCTACGAGCAGTACTTC.

This clonotype showed up just once. The chain combines TRBV29-1 with TRBJ1-2, with D possibly being TRBD1 (6 bases). The ends were cut back, 4 bases at V and 5 bases at J, with 14 bases in the middle. CDR1 is SQVTM, CDR2 ANQGSEA, per germline. This CDR3 has 13 residues. This CDR3 reads CSVGYRERYGYTF. In DNA form, the CDR3 reads TGCAGCGTTGGCTACAGGGAGCGGTATGGCTACACCTTC.

The CDR3 region has the DNA TGTGCCAGCAGCTTAGGTTCCCCAGATACGCAGTATTTT. Its protein product is CASSLGSPDTQYF. This sequence joins TRBV13 and TRBJ2-3, with D unresolved. CDR3 length: 13 residues. Trimming pared 0 bases from V and 4 bases from J, leaving 5 bases between. Germline V gene lookup returns CDR1 PRHDT and CDR2 FYEKMQ (reference sequence).

The V call is TRBV9, the J call TRBJ2-5; D is possibly TRBD2 (6 bases). This CDR3 is 15 amino acids long. Between the trimmed V and J ends, which lost 3 bases and 4 bases, there was a span of 16 bases. Germline V lookup: CDR1 SGDLS, CDR2 YYNGEE. This chain's CDR3 is CASSDARGFGETQYF. Here the CDR3 DNA reads TGTGCCAGCAGCGACGCGCGGGGTTTTGGAGAGACCCAGTACTTC. The full variable domain, in which reference TRBV9 and TRBJ2-5 provide the parts outside the CDR3, is DSGVTQTPKHLITATGQRVTLRCSPRSGDLSVYWYQQSLDQGLQFLIQYYNGEERAKGNILERFSAQQFPDLHSELNLSSLELGDSALYFCASSDARGFGETQYFGPGTRLLVL.

V usage is TRBV6-6 and J usage is TRBJ1-1, with a weak D call TRBD1 (6 bases). This CDR3 spans 16 amino acids. Germline assignment: CDR1 MNHNY and CDR2 SVGAGI (reference sequence). V gave up 10 bases and J gave up 0 bases, with 21 bases separating them. This chain's CDR3 is CATQDSRQQMNTEAFF. The CDR3 DNA is TGTGCCACCCAGGACAGCCGACAACAGATGAACACTGAAGCTTTCTTT.

The chain links TRBV9 to TRBJ1-6; D possibly corresponds to TRBD1 (6 bases). CDR1 SGDLS and CDR2 YYNGEE come from the germline V gene. The CDR3 spans 18 residues. V lost 4 bases, J lost 0 bases, and 17 bases lay in between. CDR3: CASSPWTAASSYNSPLHF. CDR3 coding DNA: TGTGCCAGCAGCCCATGGACAGCCGCAAGCTCCTATAATTCACCCCTCCACTTT. The complete variable domain, with remaining parts taken from reference TRBV9 and TRBJ1-6, reads DSGVTQTPKHLITATGQRVTLRCSPRSGDLSVYWYQQSLDQGLQFLIQYYNGEERAKGNILERFSAQQFPDLHSELNLSSLELGDSALYFCASSPWTAASSYNSPLHFGNGTRLTVT.

The V and J genes are TRBV12-3 or TRBV12-4 and TRBJ1-1; unclear D gene. CDR3 size: 13 residues. V lost 3 bases, J lost 1 base, and 6 bases lay in between. This chain's CDR3 is CASSLNSNTEAFF. CDR3 DNA: TGTGCCAGCAGTTTGAACTCGAACACTGAAGCTTTCTTT.

This sequence joins TRBV6-2 or TRBV6-3 and TRBJ2-2, with 8 nucleotides matching TRBD2. Germline CDR1 is MNHEY and CDR2 is SVGEGT. V shed 11 bases and J 6 bases; nucleotides not matched to a gene: 14. CDR3 length: 15 residues. Here the CDR3 reads CAGAGRVAGSGELFF. CDR3 coding DNA: TGTGCCGGTGCCGGGAGGGTAGCCGGCTCCGGGGAGCTGTTTTTT.

Worth noting for this clonotype: The junction departs from the called germline gene at one end, perhaps through a read error. The chain employs TRBV7-7 and TRBJ2-2; TRBD1 matches at 9 bases. Looked up from germline, CDR1 is SSHAT and CDR2 is FNYEAQ (reference sequence). The length of the CDR3 is 16 residues. For the CDR3, the DNA is TGTGCTAGCAGCTCTGACAGGGGGGAGAACACCGGGGAGCTGTTTTTT. Encoded protein: CASSSDRGENTGELFF.

The V gene is TRBV5-6, the J gene TRBJ2-7; TRBD1 matches at 10 bases. This CDR3 comprises 14 residues. V shed 3 bases and J 2 bases; nucleotides not matched to a gene: 2. The germline gives CDR1 SGHDT, CDR2 YYEEEE. The CDR3 is CASSSGTGAYEQYF. The CDR3 coding sequence is TGTGCCAGCAGCTCCGGGACAGGGGCCTACGAGCAGTACTTC. The full variable domain, its missing parts supplied by reference TRBV5-6 and TRBJ2-7, is DAGVTQSPTHLIKTRGQQVTLRCSPKSGHDTVSWYQQALGQGPQFIFQYYEEEERQRGNFPDRFSGHQFPNYSSELNVNALLLGDSALYLCASSSGTGAYEQYFGPGTRLTVT.

The V call is TRBV12-3 or TRBV12-4, the J call TRBJ1-1; D gene uncertain. The length of the CDR3 is 13 residues. Trimming removed 9 bases from V and 1 base from J, with 12 bases in between. CDR3 sequence (DNA): TGTGCCAGTACACTGGATGGGAACACTGAAGCTTTCTTT. It is translated as CASTLDGNTEAFF.